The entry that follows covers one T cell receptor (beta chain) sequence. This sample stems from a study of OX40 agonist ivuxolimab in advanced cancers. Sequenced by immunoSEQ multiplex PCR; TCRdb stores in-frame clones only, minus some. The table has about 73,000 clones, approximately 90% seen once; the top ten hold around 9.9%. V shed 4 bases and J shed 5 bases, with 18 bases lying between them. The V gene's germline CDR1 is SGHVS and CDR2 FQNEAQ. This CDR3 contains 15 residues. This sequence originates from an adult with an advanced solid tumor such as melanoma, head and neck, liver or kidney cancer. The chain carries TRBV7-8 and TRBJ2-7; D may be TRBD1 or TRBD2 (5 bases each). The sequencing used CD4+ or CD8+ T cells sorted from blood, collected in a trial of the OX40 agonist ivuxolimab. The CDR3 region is CASSYTGTPRDEQYF. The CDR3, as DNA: TGTGCCAGCAGCTACACCGGGACCCCGCGCGACGAGCAGTACTTC. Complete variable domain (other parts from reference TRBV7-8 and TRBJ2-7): GAGVSQSPRYKVAKRGQDVALRCDPISGHVSLFWYQQALGQGPEFLTYFQNEAQLDKSGLPSDRFFAERPEGSVSTLKIQRTQQEDSAVYLCASSYTGTPRDEQYFGPGTRLTVT.